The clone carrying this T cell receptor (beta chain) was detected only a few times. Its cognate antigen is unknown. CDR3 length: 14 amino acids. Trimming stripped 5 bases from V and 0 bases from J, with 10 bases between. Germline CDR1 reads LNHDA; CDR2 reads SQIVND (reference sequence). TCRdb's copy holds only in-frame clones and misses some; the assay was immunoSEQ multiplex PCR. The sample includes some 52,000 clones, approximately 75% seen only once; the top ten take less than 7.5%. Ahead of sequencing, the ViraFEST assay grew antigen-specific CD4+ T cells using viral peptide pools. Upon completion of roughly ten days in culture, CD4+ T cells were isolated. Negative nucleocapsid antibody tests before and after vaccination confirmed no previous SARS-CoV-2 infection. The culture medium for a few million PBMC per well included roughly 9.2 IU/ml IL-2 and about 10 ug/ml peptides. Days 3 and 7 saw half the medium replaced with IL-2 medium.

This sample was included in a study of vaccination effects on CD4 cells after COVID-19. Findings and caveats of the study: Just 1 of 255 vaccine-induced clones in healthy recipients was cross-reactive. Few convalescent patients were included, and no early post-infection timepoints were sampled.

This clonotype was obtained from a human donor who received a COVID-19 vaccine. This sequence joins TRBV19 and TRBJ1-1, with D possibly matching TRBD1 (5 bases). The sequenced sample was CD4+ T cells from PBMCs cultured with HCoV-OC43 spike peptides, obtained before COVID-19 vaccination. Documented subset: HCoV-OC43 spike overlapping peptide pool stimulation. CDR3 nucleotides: TGTGCCAGTAGTTCCCACAGGCTGAACACTGAAGCTTTCTTT. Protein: CASSSHRLNTEAFF. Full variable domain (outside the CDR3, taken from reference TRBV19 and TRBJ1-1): DGGITQSPKYLFRKEGQNVTLSCEQNLNHDAMYWYRQDPGQGLRLIYYSQIVNDFQKGDIAEGYSVSREKKESFPLTVTSAQKNPTAFYLCASSSHRLNTEAFFGQGTRLTVV.